This T cell receptor (beta chain) comes out of a study of PD-L1 blockade in urothelial cancer. Time point in this sample: peripheral blood 6 weeks after treatment start. For each patient, 1 to 8 samples were obtained, pretreatment and on-treatment. Assay used: immunoSEQ multiplex PCR; TCRdb lists only in-frame clones, some missing. Of about 130,000 clones in the sample, approximately 85% were seen once. Germline V gene data show CDR1 as SNHLY and CDR2 as FYNNEI. The CDR3 runs to 15 residues. With 3 bases clipped from V and 9 bases from J, the junction kept 6 bases outside the gene matches. This clonotype was obtained from a man aged 45-65 years with urothelial cancer. The starting material was PBMCs, obtained around atezolizumab (anti-PD-L1) treatment. This chain connects TRBV2 to TRBJ1-4; 11 positions match TRBD1. The CDR3: CASSDTGQGGKKLFF. Written as DNA, the CDR3 is TGTGCCAGCAGTGATACGGGACAGGGGGGAAAAAAACTGTTTTTT.